Reported below is one TCR beta chain. Its antigen is not known. These data are taken from a study of T cell repertoires in cytomegalovirus infection. Study-wide background: Epitope selection comprised recently identified HLA-C-restricted CMV epitopes and well-studied HLA-B-restricted CMV epitopes. Broader study findings: Totalled public TCR beta family frequency picked out people who carried CMV plus the relevant HLA.

MiXCR was run by TCRdb on the reads, yielding one entry per CDR3 protein. The sample carries approximately 1,000,000 distinct CDR3 sequences, 30% to 40% recorded once. The CDR3 consists of 14 residues. Trimming shortened V by 1 base and J by 3 bases, and 10 bases separated the two germline ends. The germline V gene encodes CDR1 LNHNV and CDR2 YYDKDF (reference sequence). This TCR was recovered from a human donor in good health (CMV status not recorded). Some clones in this sample may be carry-over from other donors' samples. This specimen consisted of cultured CD8+ T cells from PBMCs, obtained from culture after CMV antigen stimulation. This chain links TRBV15 with TRBJ2-7; no definite D call. The CDR3 loop is CATSRAAGVYEQYV. In DNA form, the CDR3 reads TGTGCCACCAGCAGAGCAGCAGGAGTCTACGAGCAGTACGTC.